A selection of T cell receptor beta chains follows, all from one sample in a study of cytotoxic CD8 clonotypes in ibrutinib-treated CLL. Produced via immunoSEQ multiplex PCR; TCRdb's table is partial and in-frame only. The data hold 300,000 to 400,000 clones, with under 70% observed a single time. The sequencing here drew on PBMCs, taken after 36 months of ibrutinib treatment. The source of these receptors is a human donor with chronic lymphocytic leukemia. Both conserved end residues are part of each CDR3. The order of the fields is D gene, V gene, clone size, J gene, CDR3 protein, CDR3 DNA. A D gene is named only where the DNA matches it firmly. Clone size is given for some rows only: seen once, a few or many times, or a class if the clone is expanded.

d_gene: -; v_gene: TRBV15; abundance: -; j_gene: TRBJ1-4; CDR3aa: CATSRPRATTNEKLFF; CDR3nt: TGTGCCACCAGCAGGCCCAGGGCTACAACTAATGAAAAACTGTTTTTT
d_gene: TRBD2; v_gene: TRBV4-1; abundance: once; j_gene: TRBJ2-7; CDR3aa: CASSQGVFETSDSYEQYF; CDR3nt: TGCGCCAGCAGCCAAGGAGTCTTCGAAACTAGCGACTCCTACGAGCAGTACTTC
d_gene: TRBD1; v_gene: TRBV13; abundance: -; j_gene: TRBJ1-1; CDR3aa: CASRYDRVNTEAFF; CDR3nt: TGTGCCAGCAGATACGACAGGGTGAACACTGAAGCTTTCTTT
d_gene: TRBD2; v_gene: TRBV9; abundance: -; j_gene: TRBJ2-3; CDR3aa: CASSIPSGHSTDTQYF; CDR3nt: TGTGCCAGCAGCATTCCTAGCGGCCATAGCACAGATACGCAGTATTTT
d_gene: TRBD1; v_gene: TRBV10-2; abundance: few; j_gene: TRBJ2-7; CDR3aa: CASSDGTGGDEQYF; CDR3nt: TGCGCCAGCAGTGACGGGACAGGGGGCGACGAGCAGTACTTC
d_gene: -; v_gene: TRBV11-2; abundance: -; j_gene: TRBJ2-7; CDR3aa: CASSSRQYYEQYF; CDR3nt: TGTGCCAGCAGCTCCCGACAGTACTACGAGCAGTACTTC
d_gene: -; v_gene: TRBV5-1; abundance: -; j_gene: TRBJ1-3; CDR3aa: CASSLRTGPGVGNTIYF; CDR3nt: TGCGCCAGCAGCTTGAGGACGGGGCCTGGCGTTGGAAACACCATATATTTT
d_gene: TRBD2; v_gene: TRBV15; abundance: -; j_gene: TRBJ2-3; CDR3aa: CATSREGREWTDTQYF; CDR3nt: TGTGCCACCAGCAGAGAGGGGCGGGAGTGGACAGATACGCAGTATTTT
d_gene: -; v_gene: TRBV28; abundance: -; j_gene: TRBJ1-3; CDR3aa: CASNPRGGNTIYF; CDR3nt: TGTGCCAGCAACCCCAGGGGAGGAAACACCATATATTTT
d_gene: TRBD2; v_gene: TRBV10-3; abundance: -; j_gene: TRBJ2-2; CDR3aa: CAISDGLAGVGGELFF; CDR3nt: TGTGCCATCAGTGACGGACTAGCGGGAGTCGGCGGGGAGCTGTTTTTT
d_gene: -; v_gene: TRBV6-5; abundance: -; j_gene: TRBJ1-6; CDR3aa: CASAGQGITPLHF; CDR3nt: TGTGCCAGCGCGGGGCAGGGGATAACACCCCTCCACTTT
d_gene: -; v_gene: TRBV5-4; abundance: once; j_gene: TRBJ2-5; CDR3aa: CASNFGGSLQETQYF; CDR3nt: TGTGCCAGCAACTTCGGGGGTAGCCTTCAAGAGACCCAGTACTTC
d_gene: -; v_gene: TRBV11-2; abundance: -; j_gene: TRBJ2-2; CDR3aa: CASSSLGAIPGELFF; CDR3nt: TGTGCCAGCAGCTCCTTGGGCGCGATCCCGGGGGAGCTGTTTTTT
d_gene: -; v_gene: TRBV29-1; abundance: -; j_gene: TRBJ1-4; CDR3aa: CSVVKVLGRSEKLFF; CDR3nt: TGCAGCGTTGTTAAGGTCCTCGGGAGGTCTGAAAAACTGTTTTTT
d_gene: -; v_gene: TRBV6-1; abundance: few; j_gene: TRBJ2-7; CDR3aa: CASSVVRYEQYF; CDR3nt: TGTGCCAGCAGCGTGGTGCGGTACGAGCAGTACTTC
d_gene: -; v_gene: TRBV4-2; abundance: -; j_gene: TRBJ2-7; CDR3aa: CASSQDYGAWDEQYF; CDR3nt: TGTGCCAGCAGCCAAGATTATGGGGCCTGGGACGAGCAGTACTTC
d_gene: TRBD1; v_gene: TRBV27; abundance: -; j_gene: TRBJ1-1; CDR3aa: CASSFLDRGSEAFF; CDR3nt: TGTGCCAGCAGTTTCCTGGACAGGGGGTCTGAAGCTTTCTTT
d_gene: TRBD1; v_gene: TRBV7-7; abundance: once; j_gene: TRBJ2-1; CDR3aa: CASSFVRGQEQFF; CDR3nt: TGTGCCAGCAGCTTCGTCAGGGGGCAAGAGCAGTTCTTC
d_gene: -; v_gene: TRBV7-8; abundance: few; j_gene: TRBJ1-5; CDR3aa: CASSLGVQPQHF; CDR3nt: TGTGCCAGCAGCTTAGGAGTTCAACCCCAGCATTTT
d_gene: -; v_gene: TRBV9; abundance: few; j_gene: TRBJ2-5; CDR3aa: CASSVQGWIVSQETQYF; CDR3nt: TGTGCCAGCAGCGTACAGGGTTGGATCGTTAGTCAGGAGACCCAGTACTTC
d_gene: -; v_gene: TRBV18; abundance: few; j_gene: TRBJ2-7; CDR3aa: CASSSDWGEQYF; CDR3nt: TGTGCCAGCTCATCGGACTGGGGAGAGCAGTACTTC
d_gene: -; v_gene: TRBV15; abundance: -; j_gene: TRBJ2-5; CDR3aa: CATSRDYGQETQYF; CDR3nt: TGTGCCACCAGCAGAGATTACGGCCAAGAGACCCAGTACTTC
d_gene: -; v_gene: TRBV13; abundance: -; j_gene: TRBJ2-1; CDR3aa: CASSERTFNEQFF; CDR3nt: TGTGCCAGCAGCGAACGGACATTTAATGAGCAGTTCTTC
d_gene: -; v_gene: TRBV14; abundance: -; j_gene: TRBJ2-1; CDR3aa: CASSPGWGNEQFF; CDR3nt: TGTGCCAGCAGCCCCGGCTGGGGAAATGAGCAGTTCTTC
d_gene: -; v_gene: TRBV7-6; abundance: -; j_gene: TRBJ1-3; CDR3aa: CASSLVPGAGNTIYF; CDR3nt: TGTGCCAGCAGCTTAGTTCCAGGGGCGGGAAACACCATATATTTT
d_gene: TRBD2; v_gene: TRBV6-1; abundance: -; j_gene: TRBJ2-7; CDR3aa: CASGLADTYEQYF; CDR3nt: TGTGCCAGCGGCCTAGCGGATACCTACGAGCAGTACTTC
d_gene: -; v_gene: TRBV11-3; abundance: few; j_gene: TRBJ2-3; CDR3aa: CASSLEGASTDTQYF; CDR3nt: TGTGCCAGCAGCTTGGAGGGAGCTAGCACAGATACGCAGTATTTT
d_gene: TRBD1; v_gene: TRBV6-6; abundance: -; j_gene: TRBJ1-5; CDR3aa: CASSSDRILQPQHF; CDR3nt: TGTGCCAGCAGTTCGGACAGGATTTTGCAGCCCCAGCATTTT
d_gene: -; v_gene: TRBV2; abundance: -; j_gene: TRBJ2-7; CDR3aa: CASSERDGYYEQYF; CDR3nt: TGTGCCAGCAGTGAACGGGACGGATACTACGAGCAGTACTTC
d_gene: TRBD1; v_gene: TRBV29-1; abundance: -; j_gene: TRBJ1-1; CDR3aa: CSATQGAATEAFF; CDR3nt: TGCAGCGCCACACAGGGGGCCGCCACTGAAGCTTTCTTT
d_gene: -; v_gene: TRBV10-3; abundance: -; j_gene: TRBJ1-2; CDR3aa: CAISLYGTANYGYTF; CDR3nt: TGTGCCATCAGCCTTTACGGGACGGCCAACTATGGCTACACCTTC